This passage covers 11 T cell receptor beta chains from one sample sequenced in a study of blood T cell repertoires in COVID-19. Method: immunoSEQ multiplex PCR; TCRdb's copy keeps in-frame clones and lacks some. The sample has about 40,000 clones, approximately 88% seen once. The sample comprised peripheral blood. Receptors originate from a woman between 65 and 79 years old with acute or convalescent COVID-19.

The chain links TRBV9 to TRBJ1-2; D might be TRBD1 (6 bases). V gave up 0 bases and J gave up 7 bases, with 10 bases separating them. Germline lookup yields CDR1 SGDLS and CDR2 YYNGEE. The CDR3 sequence is 13 residues long. This CDR3 is CASSVDRAGGYTF. Written as DNA, the CDR3 is TGTGCCAGCAGCGTAGACAGGGCTGGTGGCTACACCTTC.

The V call is TRBV19, the J call TRBJ2-1; 13 bases align to TRBD2. The germline V gene encodes CDR1 LNHDA and CDR2 SQIVND (reference sequence). There are 15 residues in the CDR3. V lost 5 bases to trimming and J lost 8 bases; unmatched junction nucleotides: 6. CDR3 DNA sequence: TGTGCCAGTAGTCTACTACTAGCGGGAGGGGATGAGCAGTTCTTC. This sequence encodes CASSLLLAGGDEQFF.

The chain recombines TRBV19 with TRBJ2-1; tentatively, D is TRBD2 (5 bases). The CDR3 is 17 amino acids. Germline CDR1 reads LNHDA; CDR2 reads SQIVND (reference sequence). V was clipped by 3 bases and J by 2 bases, with 17 bases between them. CDR3 sequence (DNA): TGTGCCAGTAGTATTTCCCCCCCAGCGGTTACCTACAATGAGCAGTTCTTC. Translating it yields CASSISPPAVTYNEQFF.

This sequence joins TRBV12-3 or TRBV12-4 and TRBJ1-2, with D possibly TRBD1 on 5 matching bases. This CDR3 is built from 12 residues. V shed 3 bases and J shed 4 bases, with 6 bases lying between them. In nucleotides, the CDR3 is TGTGCCAGCAGTTTGGGACTCTATGGCTACACCTTC. The encoded protein is CASSLGLYGYTF.

The CDR3 sequence: CATSAGGYEAFF. As DNA, the CDR3 is TGTGCCACCAGTGCTGGCGGATACGAAGCTTTCTTT. The chain joins TRBV24-1 to TRBJ1-1; no clear D gene. CDR1 and CDR2 (germline): KGHDR, SFDVKD. This CDR3 is built from 12 residues. The V gene lost 5 bases and the J gene lost 8 bases, with 11 bases spanning the gap.

J is TRBJ2-7 and V is TRBV7-9, with a weak D call TRBD2 (5 bases). Looked up from germline, CDR1 is SEHNR and CDR2 is FQNEAQ (reference sequence). This CDR3 has 13 residues. V lost 1 base to trimming and J lost 5 bases, with 9 bases between them. Here the CDR3 DNA reads TGTGCCAGCAGCTTAGGCGGGTTCGACGAGCAGTACGTC. Translating it yields CASSLGGFDEQYV.

The chain combines TRBV19 with TRBJ1-5; D is undetermined. This CDR3 has 15 residues. V shed 4 bases and J shed 0 bases, with 10 bases lying between them. Germline-derived CDR1 and CDR2 are LNHDA and SQIVND (reference sequence). As DNA, the CDR3 is TGTGCCAGTAGTACAACAATCCGTAGCAATCAGCCCCAGCATTTT. Translation: CASSTTIRSNQPQHF.

The V gene is TRBV30, the J gene TRBJ2-1; maybe TRBD2 (6 bases). The CDR3 extends over 13 amino acids. Trimming left V 0 bases short and J 8 bases short, with 11 bases between. Germline loops: CDR1 GTSNPN, CDR2 SVGIG (reference sequence). Here the CDR3 DNA reads TGTGCCTGGAGTGTAAGGAGGGTACATGAGCAGTTCTTC. Protein sequence: CAWSVRRVHEQFF. The whole variable domain, remainder taken from reference TRBV30 and TRBJ2-1, is SQTIHQWPATLVQPVGSPLSLECTVEGTSNPNLYWYRQAAGRGLQLLFYSVGIGQISSEVPQNLSASRPQDRQFILSSKKLLLSDSGFYLCAWSVRRVHEQFFGPGTRLTVL.

The genes are TRBV3-1 (or the pseudogene TRBV3-2) and TRBJ1-2; TRBD1 matches 10 bases. The CDR3 contains 18 residues. Per germline, CDR1 LGHDT and CDR2 YNNKEL (reference sequence). V gave up 2 bases and J gave up 4 bases; unmatched junction bases: 13. The CDR3 spells CASSQLLNTGDRGYGYTF. Written as DNA, the CDR3 is TGTGCCAGCAGCCAACTGCTCAATACGGGGGACAGGGGCTATGGCTACACCTTC.

The V gene is TRBV7-2, the J gene TRBJ1-6, with 8 bases aligning to TRBD1. CDR1 SGHTA and CDR2 FQGNSA come from the germline V gene. The CDR3 loop spans 17 amino acids. V shed 3 bases, J shed 8 bases, and the junction held 12 bases outside the gene matches. Here the CDR3 DNA reads TGTGCCAGCAGCTTCCACCTGAAGGACAGGGATCATTCACCCCTCCACTTT. Residues: CASSFHLKDRDHSPLHF.

The gene calls are TRBV6-4 and TRBJ2-3; D uncertain. The CDR3 is made up of 13 amino acids. The germline V gene encodes CDR1 MRHNA and CDR2 SNTAGT. Between the trimmed V and J ends, which lost 2 bases and 1 base, there was a span of 4 bases. This CDR3 is CASSDRGTDTQYF. CDR3 DNA: TGTGCCAGCAGTGACAGAGGCACAGATACGCAGTATTTT.